The 20 T cell receptor beta chains listed next were all sequenced from one sample in a study of T cell responses to AZD1222 COVID-19 vaccine. Measured with immunoSEQ multiplex PCR; TCRdb has only the in-frame clones, and not every one. There are around 140,000 clones in the sample; about 90% occur only once, and less than 4.5% lies in the top ten. The sample in question was peripheral blood, obtained on day 0 of AZD1222 vaccination. These receptors all come from an adult in good health.

The rearrangement uses TRBV19 and TRBJ2-7, with a tentative D call TRBD2 (6 bases). Trimming pared 9 bases from V and 7 bases from J, leaving 19 bases between. The CDR3 has 13 amino acids. In germline, CDR1 is LNHDA, CDR2 SQIVND (reference sequence). The CDR3 spells CASGTKLAPEQYF. The CDR3 DNA follows: TGTGCCAGCGGTACAAAACTAGCCCCAGAGCAGTACTTC.

This clone has a single count. The chain uses TRBV19 and TRBJ1-2; D gene unclear. Germline V gene lookup returns CDR1 LNHDA and CDR2 SQIVND (reference sequence). The CDR3 runs 15 residues. V dropped 5 bases and J dropped 0 bases, with 13 bases sitting between them. In DNA form, the CDR3 reads TGTGCCAGTAGTTTAACCGTTGTATCTAACTATGGCTACACCTTC. This gives the protein CASSLTVVSNYGYTF.

The chain carries TRBV5-1 and TRBJ1-4, with a possible D match to TRBD1 (6 bases). Per germline, CDR1 SGHRS and CDR2 YFSETQ. V dropped 1 base and J dropped 8 bases, with 18 bases sitting between them. This CDR3 region has 16 residues. This CDR3 reads CASSLNVGRGAEKLFF. CDR3 coding DNA: TGCGCCAGCAGCTTGAATGTCGGCAGGGGCGCCGAAAAACTGTTTTTT.

This clone has only one observation. This chain connects TRBV7-6 to TRBJ1-5; D is unresolved. Trimming shortened V by 5 bases and J by 2 bases, and 13 bases separated the two germline ends. CDR3 length equals 15 residues. Germline lookup yields CDR1 SGHVS and CDR2 FNYEAQ. The DNA of the CDR3 is TGTGCCAGCAGCCCCGGCTTGGCGGGCAATCAGCCCCAGCATTTT. This translates into CASSPGLAGNQPQHF. Supplemented by reference TRBV7-6 and TRBJ1-5, the full variable domain reads GAGVSQSPRYKVTKRGQDVALRCDPISGHVSLYWYRQALGQGPEFLTYFNYEAQQDKSGLPNDRFSAERPEGSISTLTIQRTEQRDSAMYRCASSPGLAGNQPQHFGDGTRLSIL.

CDR3 amino acids: CASSQDLVGGLHEQYF. The DNA for the CDR3 is TGTGCCAGCAGCCAAGATCTTGTGGGAGGGTTACACGAGCAGTACTTC. This rearrangement joins TRBV3-1 (or the pseudogene TRBV3-2) to TRBJ2-7; the match to TRBD2 covers 7 bases. V gave up 0 bases and J gave up 5 bases; unmatched junction bases: 10. CDR3 length: 16 residues. Germline V CDR1 and CDR2: LGHDT, YNNKEL (reference sequence).

This clone occurred once. V is TRBV5-1 and J is TRBJ1-2; 8 bases line up with TRBD1. Germline assignment: CDR1 SGHRS and CDR2 YFSETQ. The J segment lost 9 bases and the V segment lost 1 base, leaving 14 bases of the junction unmatched. The CDR3 contains 16 residues. The CDR3 loop reads CASSLTTTGGIGSYTF. The CDR3, as DNA: TGCGCCAGCAGCTTGACTACCACAGGGGGGATTGGTAGCTACACCTTC. Together with reference TRBV5-1 and TRBJ1-2, the CDR3 gives the full variable domain: KAGVTQTPRYLIKTRGQQVTLSCSPISGHRSVSWYQQTPGQGLQFLFEYFSETQRNKGNFPGRFSGRQFSNSRSEMNVSTLELGDSALYLCASSLTTTGGIGSYTFGSGTRLTVV.

The J gene is TRBJ2-3, the V gene TRBV27; D is uncertain. The CDR3 extends over 13 amino acids. V was pared by 5 bases and J by 1 base, with 7 bases between. The germline V gene encodes CDR1 MNHEY and CDR2 SMNVEV (reference sequence). The CDR3 region is CASSPHRTDTQYF. CDR3 nucleotides: TGTGCCAGCAGTCCTCACCGCACAGATACGCAGTATTTT.

CDR3 nucleotide sequence: TGTGCCAGCAGCCCAGGGTCCTCGAGGACTGAAGCTTTCTTT. Translated: CASSPGSSRTEAFF. The V and J genes are TRBV5-5 and TRBJ1-1, with D possibly TRBD1 on 5 matching bases. The CDR3 loop spans 14 amino acids. V was trimmed by 4 bases and J by 5 bases, leaving 15 bases between them. Germline CDR1 reads SGHKS; CDR2 reads YYEKEE (reference sequence).

This clone is a singleton in its sample. The CDR3 loop reads CASSYGGDTEAFF. CDR3 DNA: TGCGCCAGCAGTTATGGAGGGGACACTGAAGCTTTCTTT. The chain carries TRBV5-1 and TRBJ1-1; weak D call: TRBD1 (5 bases). Germline CDR1 is SGHRS and CDR2 is YFSETQ. With 5 bases removed from V and 3 bases from J, the gap between germline ends came to 11 bases. The CDR3 is made up of 13 amino acids.

The chain has TRBV9 and TRBJ2-2; D unclear. The CDR3 is made up of 12 amino acids. Germline CDR1 reads SGDLS; CDR2 reads YYNGEE. V was trimmed by 0 bases and J by 7 bases, leaving 4 bases between them. The CDR3 coding sequence is TGTGCCAGCAGCGTAGAAATCGGGGAGCTGTTTTTT. It is translated as CASSVEIGELFF.

This clone was found a few times. The chain uses TRBV30 and TRBJ1-2; D call uncertain. The CDR3 contains 14 residues. V lost 2 bases and J lost 6, with 16 bases in between. Germline V gene data show CDR1 as GTSNPN and CDR2 as SVGIG (reference sequence). CDR3 bases: TGTGCCTGGAGTCCCCCCCGGGGTATACATGGCTACACCTTC. Its protein is CAWSPPRGIHGYTF.

The chain combines TRBV5-1 with TRBJ2-2; a weak D match, TRBD1 (5 bases). This CDR3 comprises 15 residues. Trimming left V 4 bases short and J 2 bases short, with 12 bases between. CDR1 SGHRS and CDR2 YFSETQ come from the germline V gene. CDR3 nucleotides: TGCGCCAGCAGCACCGGGCAGGGAAACACCGGGGAGCTGTTTTTT. It is translated as CASSTGQGNTGELFF.

The chain links TRBV18 to TRBJ2-1, with 8 nucleotides matching TRBD1. Germline loops: CDR1 KGHSH, CDR2 LQKENI. V lost 1 base and J lost 5; bases outside the gene matches: 4. This CDR3 contains 15 residues. CDR3 DNA: TGTGCCAGCTCACCACAGGCGACAGGGGACAATGAGCAGTTCTTC. It specifies CASSPQATGDNEQFF. Together with reference TRBV18 and TRBJ2-1, the CDR3 gives the full variable domain: NAGVMQNPRHLVRRRGQEARLRCSPMKGHSHVYWYRQLPEEGLKFMVYLQKENIIDESGMPKERFSAEFPKEGPSILRIQQVVRGDSAAYFCASSPQATGDNEQFFGPGTRLTVL.

This sequence joins TRBV4-3 and TRBJ2-6; 12 nucleotides match TRBD1. Germline CDR1 LGHNA, CDR2 YSLEER. This CDR3 comprises 17 residues. J gave up 4 bases and V 4 bases, and 5 bases lay outside the gene matches. CDR3 in amino acids: CASSPGTGGAGANVLTF. DNA for the CDR3: TGCGCCAGCAGCCCCGGGACAGGGGGCGCCGGGGCCAACGTCCTGACTTTC.

The chain is built from TRBV5-6 and TRBJ1-1; D not certain. There are 13 residues in the CDR3. Germline assignment: CDR1 SGHDT and CDR2 YYEEEE. Trimming cost V 2 bases and J 2 bases, with 7 bases left between them. The CDR3 reads CASSFSPNTEAFF. The CDR3 nucleotides read TGTGCCAGCAGCTTTTCACCAAACACTGAAGCTTTCTTT.

The V and J genes are TRBV28 and TRBJ2-7; 7 nucleotides match TRBD1. J lost 3 bases, V lost 5 bases, and 13 bases had no gene match. Germline-derived CDR1 and CDR2 are MDHEN and SYDVKM. The CDR3 is 16 residues long. In DNA form, the CDR3 reads TGTGCCAGCAGTACCCTAAGACAGGGTATGATCTACGAGCAGTACTTC. It translates to CASSTLRQGMIYEQYF.

J is TRBJ2-5 and V is TRBV7-2, with unresolved D. The CDR3 extends over 15 amino acids. V gave up 2 bases and J gave up 3 bases, with 13 bases separating them. CDR1 SGHTA and CDR2 FQGNSA come from the germline V gene. The CDR3 DNA sequence: TGTGCCAGCAGCTTAATTTTAAGACGGGAAGAGACCCAGTACTTC. Translation gives CASSLILRREETQYF.

This chain connects TRBV7-2 to TRBJ1-2; D uncertain. V dropped 1 base and J dropped 9 bases, with 12 bases sitting between them. The CDR3 covers 13 residues. CDR1 and CDR2 from the germline V gene are SGHTA and FQGNSA. CDR3 nucleotides: TGTGCCAGCAGCTTAGGTCCCGAACGTAGCTACACCTTC. Protein: CASSLGPERSYTF.

This chain connects TRBV28 to TRBJ1-1; D is ambiguous. CDR3 length: 11 amino acids. V shed 6 bases and J shed 10 bases, with 12 bases lying between them. The germline V gene encodes CDR1 MDHEN and CDR2 SYDVKM. The CDR3 reads CASRTNEGAFF. CDR3 coding DNA: TGTGCCAGCAGGACTAACGAGGGAGCTTTCTTT.

This clone has just a few counts. This chain uses TRBV19 with TRBJ1-1; possible D gene TRBD1, 5 bases. Between the trimmed V and J ends, which lost 5 bases and 0 bases, there was a span of 10 bases. The CDR3 has 14 residues. CDR1 is LNHDA, CDR2 SQIVND, per germline (reference sequence). The CDR3 nucleotides are TGTGCCAGTAGTTCGGACAACATGAACACTGAAGCTTTCTTT. The encoded protein is CASSSDNMNTEAFF. The full variable domain, its missing parts supplied by reference TRBV19 and TRBJ1-1, is DGGITQSPKYLFRKEGQNVTLSCEQNLNHDAMYWYRQDPGQGLRLIYYSQIVNDFQKGDIAEGYSVSREKKESFPLTVTSAQKNPTAFYLCASSSDNMNTEAFFGQGTRLTVV.